This entry is about one TCR beta chain. The authors' processing: Amplified reference gene primers provided the basis for estimating nucleated cell counts. Clones were sequenced by immunoSEQ multiplex PCR, and TCRdb holds only the in-frame ones, with some missing. The V and J calls and the clone size are those of that table, but D and trimming were determined from the DNA. The table includes approximately 200,000 clones, about 80% detected once. The data originate from a study of blood T cell repertoires in COVID-19. Study-level background: Samples came from the United States, Italy and Spain, spanning acute and convalescent COVID-19. Nucleic acid was either cDNA or gDNA, and it came from T cells, B-cell-depleted T cells, or PBMCs.

Germline V gives CDR1 SGHRS, CDR2 YFSETQ. The germline V and J ends were trimmed by 0 bases and 9 bases, with 10 bases remaining between them. The CDR3 consists of 13 residues. The TCR originated in a woman aged 60-70 years with acute or convalescent COVID-19. V gene TRBV5-1 combines with J gene TRBJ2-1; TRBD2 is a possible D gene (6 bases). Specimen: peripheral blood. As DNA, the CDR3 is TGCGCCAGCAGCTTGGCCGGAGCGGGTGAGCAGTTCTTC. Protein product: CASSLAGAGEQFF.